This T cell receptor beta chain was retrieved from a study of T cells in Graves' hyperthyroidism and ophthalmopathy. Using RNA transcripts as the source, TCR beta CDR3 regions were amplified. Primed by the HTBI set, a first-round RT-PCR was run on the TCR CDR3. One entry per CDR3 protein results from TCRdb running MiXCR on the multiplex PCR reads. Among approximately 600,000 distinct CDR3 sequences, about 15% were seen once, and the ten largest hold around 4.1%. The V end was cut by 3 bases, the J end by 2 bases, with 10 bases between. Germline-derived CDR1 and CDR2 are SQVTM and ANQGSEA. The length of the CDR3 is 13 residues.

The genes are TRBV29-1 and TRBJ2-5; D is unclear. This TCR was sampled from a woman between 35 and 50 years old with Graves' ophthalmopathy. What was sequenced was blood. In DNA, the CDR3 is TGCAGCGTTGATATTATAGCTCAAGAGACCCAGTACTTC. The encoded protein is CSVDIIAQETQYF.